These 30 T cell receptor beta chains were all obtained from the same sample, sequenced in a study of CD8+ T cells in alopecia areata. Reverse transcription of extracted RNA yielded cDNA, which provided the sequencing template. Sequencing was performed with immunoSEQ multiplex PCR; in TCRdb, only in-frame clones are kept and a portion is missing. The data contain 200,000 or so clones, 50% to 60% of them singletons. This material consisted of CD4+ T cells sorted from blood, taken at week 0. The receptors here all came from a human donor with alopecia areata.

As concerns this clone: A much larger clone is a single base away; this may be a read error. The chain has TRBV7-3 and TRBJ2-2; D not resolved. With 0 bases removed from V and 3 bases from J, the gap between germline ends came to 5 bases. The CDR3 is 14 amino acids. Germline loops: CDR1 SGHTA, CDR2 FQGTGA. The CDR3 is CASSLTGDTGELFF. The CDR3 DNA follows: TGTGCCAGCAGCTTAACCGGAGACACCGGGGAGCTGTTTTTT. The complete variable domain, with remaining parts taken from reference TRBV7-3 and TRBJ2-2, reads GAGVSQTPSNKVTEKGKYVELRCDPISGHTALYWYRQSLGQGPEFLIYFQGTGAADDSGLPNDRFFAVRPEGSVSTLKIQRTERGDSAVYLCASSLTGDTGELFFGEGSRLTVL.

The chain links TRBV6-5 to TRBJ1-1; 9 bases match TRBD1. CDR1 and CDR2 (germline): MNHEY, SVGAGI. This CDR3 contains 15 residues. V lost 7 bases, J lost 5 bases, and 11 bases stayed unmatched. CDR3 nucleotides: TGTGCCAGCACCTCAGACAGGGGGTCCCTTACTGAAGCTTTCTTT. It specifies CASTSDRGSLTEAFF.

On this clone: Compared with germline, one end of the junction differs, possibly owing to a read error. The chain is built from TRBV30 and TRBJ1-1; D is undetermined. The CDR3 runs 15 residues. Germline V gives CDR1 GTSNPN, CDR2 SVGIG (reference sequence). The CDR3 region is CAWSQNWLVKTEAFF. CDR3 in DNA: TGTGCCTGGAGTCAAAATTGGTTGGTGAAGACTGAAGCTTTCTTT. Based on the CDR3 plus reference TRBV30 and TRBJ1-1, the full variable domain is SQTIHQWPATLVQPVGSPLSLECTVEGTSNPNLYWYRQAAGRGLQLLFYSVGIGQISSEVPQNLSASRPQDRQFILSSKKLLLSDSGFYLCAWSQNWLVKTEAFFGQGTRLTVV.

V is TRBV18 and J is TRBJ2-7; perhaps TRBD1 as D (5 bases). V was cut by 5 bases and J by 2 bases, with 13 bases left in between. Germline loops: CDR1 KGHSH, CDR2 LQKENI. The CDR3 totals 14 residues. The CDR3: CASSVQGTPYEQYF. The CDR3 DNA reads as TGTGCCAGCTCAGTGCAGGGCACCCCCTACGAGCAGTACTTC.

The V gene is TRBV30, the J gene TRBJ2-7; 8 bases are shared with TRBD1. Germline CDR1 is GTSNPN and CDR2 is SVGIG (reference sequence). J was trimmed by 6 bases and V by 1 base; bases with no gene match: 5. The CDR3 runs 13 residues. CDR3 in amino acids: CAWSGIRGREQYF. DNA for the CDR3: TGTGCCTGGAGTGGGATCAGGGGGCGCGAGCAGTACTTC.

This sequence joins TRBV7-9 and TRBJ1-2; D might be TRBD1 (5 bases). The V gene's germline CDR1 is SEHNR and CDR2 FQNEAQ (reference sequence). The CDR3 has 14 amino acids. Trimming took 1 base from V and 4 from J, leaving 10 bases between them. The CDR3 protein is CASSLVQGSYGYTF. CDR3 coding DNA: TGTGCCAGCAGCTTAGTTCAGGGAAGCTATGGCTACACCTTC.

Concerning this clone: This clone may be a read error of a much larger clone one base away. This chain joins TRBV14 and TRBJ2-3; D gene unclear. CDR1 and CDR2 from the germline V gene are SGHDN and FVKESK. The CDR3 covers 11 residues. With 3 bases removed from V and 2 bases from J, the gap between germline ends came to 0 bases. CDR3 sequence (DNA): TGTGCCAGCAGCCACACAGATACGCAGTATTTT. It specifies CASSHTDTQYF.

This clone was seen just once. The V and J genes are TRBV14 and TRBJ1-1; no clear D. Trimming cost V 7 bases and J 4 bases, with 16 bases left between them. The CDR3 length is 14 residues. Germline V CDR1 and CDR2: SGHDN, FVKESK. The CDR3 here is CASTSRRGFTEAFF. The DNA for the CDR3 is TGTGCCAGCACCTCTAGGCGAGGGTTCACTGAAGCTTTCTTT.

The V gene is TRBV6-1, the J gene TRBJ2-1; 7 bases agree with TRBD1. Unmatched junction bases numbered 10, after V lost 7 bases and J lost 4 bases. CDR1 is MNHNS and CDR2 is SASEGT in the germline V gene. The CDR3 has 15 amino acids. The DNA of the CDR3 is TGTGCCAGCACTCCCCGGGACAGCGAGTACAATGAGCAGTTCTTC. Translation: CASTPRDSEYNEQFF.

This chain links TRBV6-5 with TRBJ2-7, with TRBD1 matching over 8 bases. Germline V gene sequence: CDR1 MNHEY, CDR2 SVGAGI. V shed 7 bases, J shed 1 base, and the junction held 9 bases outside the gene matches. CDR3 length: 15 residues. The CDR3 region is CASTLRTGKSYEQYF. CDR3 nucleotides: TGTGCCAGCACCCTCCGGACAGGGAAGTCCTACGAGCAGTACTTC.

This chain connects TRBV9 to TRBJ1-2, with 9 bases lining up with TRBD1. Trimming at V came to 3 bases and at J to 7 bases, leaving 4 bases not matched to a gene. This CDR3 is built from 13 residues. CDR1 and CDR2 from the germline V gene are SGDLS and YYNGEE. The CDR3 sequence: CASSDRGQGGYTF. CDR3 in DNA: TGTGCCAGCAGCGACAGGGGGCAAGGTGGCTACACCTTC.

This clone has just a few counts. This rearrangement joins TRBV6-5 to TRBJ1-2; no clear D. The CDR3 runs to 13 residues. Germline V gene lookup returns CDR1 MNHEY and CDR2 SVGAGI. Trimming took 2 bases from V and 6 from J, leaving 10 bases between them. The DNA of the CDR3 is TGTGCCAGCAGTTACAGCGACCGGAATGGCTACACCTTC. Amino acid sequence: CASSYSDRNGYTF.

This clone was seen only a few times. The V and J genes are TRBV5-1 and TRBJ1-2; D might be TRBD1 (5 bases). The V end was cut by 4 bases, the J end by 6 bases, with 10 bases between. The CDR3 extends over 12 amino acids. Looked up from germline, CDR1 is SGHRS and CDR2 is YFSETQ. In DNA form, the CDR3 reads TGCGCCAGCAGCACAGGACGGGATGGCTACACCTTC. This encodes CASSTGRDGYTF. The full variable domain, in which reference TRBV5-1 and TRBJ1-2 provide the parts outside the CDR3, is KAGVTQTPRYLIKTRGQQVTLSCSPISGHRSVSWYQQTPGQGLQFLFEYFSETQRNKGNFPGRFSGRQFSNSRSEMNVSTLELGDSALYLCASSTGRDGYTFGSGTRLTVV.

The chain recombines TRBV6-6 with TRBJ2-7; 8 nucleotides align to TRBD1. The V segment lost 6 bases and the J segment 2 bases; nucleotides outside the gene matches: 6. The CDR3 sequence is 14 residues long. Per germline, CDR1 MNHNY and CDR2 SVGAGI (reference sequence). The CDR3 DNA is TGTGCCAGCAGGGGACAGGATCCTACCTACGAGCAGTACTTC. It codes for CASRGQDPTYEQYF.

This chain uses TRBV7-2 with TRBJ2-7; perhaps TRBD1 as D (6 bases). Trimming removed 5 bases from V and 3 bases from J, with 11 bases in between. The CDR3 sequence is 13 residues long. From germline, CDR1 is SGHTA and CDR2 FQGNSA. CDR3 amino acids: CASSLGHLYEQYF. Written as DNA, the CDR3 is TGTGCCAGCAGCCTGGGACACCTCTACGAGCAGTACTTC.

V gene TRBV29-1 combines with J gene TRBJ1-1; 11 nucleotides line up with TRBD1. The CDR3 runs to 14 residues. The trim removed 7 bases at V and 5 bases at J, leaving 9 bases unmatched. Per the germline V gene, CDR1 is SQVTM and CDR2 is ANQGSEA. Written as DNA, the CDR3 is TGCAGCGCCGGACCCGGGACAGGGGGGACTGAAGCTTTCTTT. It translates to CSAGPGTGGTEAFF.

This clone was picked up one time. CDR3 DNA sequence: TGTGCCAGCAGCTTAGCGGAGTCTGGGGCCAACGTCCTGACTTTC. Translating it yields CASSLAESGANVLTF. The V and J genes are TRBV7-9 and TRBJ2-6; D unresolved. The CDR3 is made up of 15 amino acids. V lost 0 bases, J lost 1 base, and 4 bases lay in between. Germline CDR1 reads SEHNR; CDR2 reads FQNEAQ (reference sequence).

DNA of the CDR3: TGTGCCAGCAGCTTAATGCAGGGGGCAGATACCGGGGAGCTGTTTTTT. Translating gives CASSLMQGADTGELFF. The rearrangement joins TRBV11-3 to TRBJ2-2; 8 positions agree with TRBD1. V gave up 2 bases and J gave up 5 bases; unmatched junction bases: 7. Germline V gene data show CDR1 as SGHNT and CDR2 as YENEEA. CDR3 length equals 16 residues.

In nucleotides, the CDR3 is TGTGCCAGCAGTCCATCCAGGACCTACGAGCAGTACTTC. It translates to CASSPSRTYEQYF. This sequence joins TRBV7-9 and TRBJ2-7; D is undetermined. The CDR3 runs to 13 residues. Trimming pared 6 bases from V and 2 bases from J, leaving 11 bases between. Germline V lookup: CDR1 SEHNR, CDR2 FQNEAQ (reference sequence).

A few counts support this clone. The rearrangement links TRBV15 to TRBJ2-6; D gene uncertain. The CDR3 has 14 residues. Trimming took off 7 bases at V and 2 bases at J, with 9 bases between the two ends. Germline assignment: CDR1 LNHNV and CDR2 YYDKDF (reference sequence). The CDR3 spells CATTLATGANVLTF. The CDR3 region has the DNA TGTGCCACCACCTTGGCGACTGGGGCCAACGTCCTGACTTTC.

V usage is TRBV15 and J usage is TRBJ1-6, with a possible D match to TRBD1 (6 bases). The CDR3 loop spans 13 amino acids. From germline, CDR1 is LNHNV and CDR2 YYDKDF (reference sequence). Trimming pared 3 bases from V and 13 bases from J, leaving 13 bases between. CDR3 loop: CATSRGADFPLHF. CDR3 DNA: TGTGCCACCAGCAGGGGGGCCGATTTTCCCCTCCACTTT.

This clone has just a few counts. The CDR3 region is CAWSKSSRDNSPLHF. DNA for the CDR3: TGTGCCTGGAGTAAAAGCTCGAGGGATAATTCACCCCTCCACTTT. V is TRBV30 and J is TRBJ1-6; D ambiguous. V dropped 2 bases and J dropped 5 bases, with 13 bases sitting between them. Germline loops: CDR1 GTSNPN, CDR2 SVGIG (reference sequence). This CDR3 has 15 residues. The variable domain in full, with the rest retrieved from reference TRBV30 and TRBJ1-6, is SQTIHQWPATLVQPVGSPLSLECTVEGTSNPNLYWYRQAAGRGLQLLFYSVGIGQISSEVPQNLSASRPQDRQFILSSKKLLLSDSGFYLCAWSKSSRDNSPLHFGNGTRLTVT.

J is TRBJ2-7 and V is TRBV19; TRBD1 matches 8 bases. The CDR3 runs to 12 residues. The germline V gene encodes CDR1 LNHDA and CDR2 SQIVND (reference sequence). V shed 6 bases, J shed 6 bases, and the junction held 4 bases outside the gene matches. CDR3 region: CASRDRAGEQYF. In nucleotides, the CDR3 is TGTGCCAGTAGGGACAGGGCGGGCGAGCAGTACTTC.

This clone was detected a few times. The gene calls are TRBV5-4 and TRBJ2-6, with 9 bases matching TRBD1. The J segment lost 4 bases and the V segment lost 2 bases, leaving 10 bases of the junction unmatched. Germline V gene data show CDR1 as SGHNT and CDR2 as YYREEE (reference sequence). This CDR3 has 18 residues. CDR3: CASSLGTGSAGGANVLTF. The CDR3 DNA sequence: TGTGCCAGCAGCTTAGGGACAGGGAGTGCAGGAGGGGCCAACGTCCTGACTTTC.

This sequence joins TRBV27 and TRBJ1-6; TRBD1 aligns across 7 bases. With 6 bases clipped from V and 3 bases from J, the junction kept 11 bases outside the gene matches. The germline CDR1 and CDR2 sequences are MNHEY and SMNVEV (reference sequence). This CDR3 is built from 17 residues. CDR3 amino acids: CASSPSRQGRYNSPLHF. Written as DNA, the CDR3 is TGTGCCAGCAGCCCTTCTCGACAGGGCCGCTATAATTCACCCCTCCACTTT.

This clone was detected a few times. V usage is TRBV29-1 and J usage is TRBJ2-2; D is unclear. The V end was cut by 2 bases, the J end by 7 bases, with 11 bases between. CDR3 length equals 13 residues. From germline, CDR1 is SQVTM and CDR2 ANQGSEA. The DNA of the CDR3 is TGCAGCGTTGAACAGGTGGTCGGCGGGGAGCTGTTTTTT. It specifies CSVEQVVGGELFF.

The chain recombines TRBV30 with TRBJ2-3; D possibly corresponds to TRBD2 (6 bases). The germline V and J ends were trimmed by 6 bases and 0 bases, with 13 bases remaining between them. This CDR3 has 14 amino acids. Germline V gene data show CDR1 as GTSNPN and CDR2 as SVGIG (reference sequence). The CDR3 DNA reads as TGTGCCTGTCATACCGGGACTAGCACAGATACGCAGTATTTT. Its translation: CACHTGTSTDTQYF.

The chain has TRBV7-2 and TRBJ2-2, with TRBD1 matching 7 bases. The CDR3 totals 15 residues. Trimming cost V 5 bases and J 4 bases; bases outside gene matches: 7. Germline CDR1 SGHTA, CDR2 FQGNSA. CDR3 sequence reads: CASSTIQGPTGELFF. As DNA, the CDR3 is TGTGCCAGCAGCACTATACAGGGGCCCACCGGGGAGCTGTTTTTT.

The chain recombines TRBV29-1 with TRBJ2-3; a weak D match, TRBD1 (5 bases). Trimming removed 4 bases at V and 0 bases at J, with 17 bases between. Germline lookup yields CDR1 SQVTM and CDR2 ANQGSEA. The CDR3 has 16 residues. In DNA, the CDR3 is TGCAGCGTTGTTAGGGGCTCTGGGGCTAGCACAGATACGCAGTATTTT. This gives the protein CSVVRGSGASTDTQYF.

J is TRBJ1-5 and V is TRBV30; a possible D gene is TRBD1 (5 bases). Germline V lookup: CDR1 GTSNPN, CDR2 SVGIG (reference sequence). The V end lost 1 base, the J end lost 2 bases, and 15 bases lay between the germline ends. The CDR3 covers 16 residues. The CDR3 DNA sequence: TGTGCCTGGAGTGAGATGGGGGATTGGGGCAATCAGCCCCAGCATTTT. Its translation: CAWSEMGDWGNQPQHF.